These T cell receptor beta chains were read from a single sample in a study of patients and donors after allogeneic stem cell transplantation. A single record per CDR3 protein comes from TCRdb applying MiXCR to the RT-PCR reads. The data show fewer than 75,000 distinct CDR3 sequences, with roughly 14% seen just once and more than 25% held by the top ten. The sequenced sample was blood, either unsorted or a sorted T cell fraction (not recorded which). These receptors all come from a human donor who was either an allogeneic HSCT recipient or a stem cell or donor lymphocyte infusion donor (not recorded which). It is not recorded whose cells these are; they may come from a transplant donor. Both conserved end residues are part of each CDR3. A D gene is named only where the DNA matches it firmly. The size field is filled for only some rows; it gives once, few, many or a size class.

TRBD1,-,TRBJ2-5,TRBV25-1,CASLDRIGSKTQYF,TGTGCCAGCTTGGACAGGATAGGTTCGAAGACCCAGTACTTC
-,many,TRBJ1-1,TRBV29-1,CSVGNRDTHTEAFF,TGCAGCGTGGGGAACCGGGACACCCACACTGAAGCTTTCTTT
-,-,TRBJ2-5,TRBV4-1,CASSHSGLTGETQYF,TGCGCCAGCAGCCATTCGGGACTCACGGGAGAGACCCAGTACTTC
-,few,TRBJ1-2,TRBV7-9,CASSSHTGPSQNYGYTF,TGTGCCAGCAGCTCTCATACCGGGCCCTCCCAAAACTATGGCTACACCTTC
-,few,TRBJ2-7,TRBV29-1,CSVEIGETHYEQYF,TGCAGCGTTGAAATAGGAGAAACTCACTACGAGCAGTACTTC
-,many,TRBJ2-6,TRBV29-1,CSVAGETLLSGANVLTF,TGCAGCGTTGCCGGGGAGACTTTGCTCTCTGGGGCCAACGTCCTGACTTTC
-,many,TRBJ1-2,TRBV12-3/TRBV12-4,CASTLGSTYNYGYTF,TGTGCCAGCACCCTGGGGTCAACTTATAACTATGGCTACACCTTC
TRBD1,once,TRBJ1-5,TRBV7-2,CASSTQTGRPQHF,TGTGCCAGCAGCACCCAGACAGGGAGGCCCCAGCATTTT
TRBD1,many,TRBJ1-1,TRBV12-3/TRBV12-4,CASSPLGAGQGNTEAFF,TGTGCCAGCAGTCCCCTTGGGGCGGGACAGGGTAACACTGAAGCTTTCTTT
-,few,TRBJ2-7,TRBV20-1,CSARDLVEGEQYF,TGCAGTGCTAGAGATCTGGTGGAGGGCGAGCAGTACTTC
TRBD1,-,TRBJ2-1,TRBV12-3/TRBV12-4,CASRPGTDYNEQFF,TGTGCCAGCAGACCTGGGACAGACTACAATGAGCAGTTCTTC
TRBD1,-,TRBJ2-3,TRBV5-1,CASSRQGTDITDTQYF,TGCGCCAGCAGCAGACAGGGAACGGATATTACAGATACGCAGTATTTT
-,few,TRBJ2-1,TRBV27,CASRSIVLSGASYNEQFF,TGTGCCAGCAGATCAATAGTCTTGTCGGGCGCGTCCTACAATGAGCAGTTCTTC
TRBD2,-,TRBJ2-1,TRBV5-8,CASSVAGSYNEQFF,TGTGCCAGCAGCGTAGCGGGCTCCTACAATGAGCAGTTCTTC
TRBD1,-,TRBJ1-1,TRBV2,CASSGDRGPTEAFF,TGTGCCAGCAGTGGAGACAGGGGTCCCACTGAAGCTTTCTTT
-,-,TRBJ2-3,TRBV5-1,CASSLADPSDTQYF,TGCGCCAGCAGCTTGGCTGATCCGTCAGATACGCAGTATTTT
-,-,TRBJ1-2,TRBV6-5,CASSTGLLSLYGYTF,TGTGCCAGCAGTACCGGACTGCTATCCCTTTATGGCTACACCTTC
-,-,TRBJ2-1,TRBV29-1,CSVLTVDNVGEQFF,TGCAGCGTCCTTACAGTAGACAATGTCGGGGAGCAGTTCTTC
-,few,TRBJ2-7,TRBV29-1,CSVVQPSSYEQYF,TGCAGCGTTGTCCAGCCTTCCTCCTACGAGCAGTACTTC
TRBD1,many,TRBJ1-1,TRBV5-1,CASSLGRGQGLFSMNTEAFF,TGCGCCAGCAGCTTGGGAAGGGGACAGGGCCTGTTTTCCATGAACACTGAAGCTTTCTTT
-,many,TRBJ1-6,TRBV6-5,CASSSWRFSPLHF,TGTGCCAGCAGTTCATGGCGATTTTCACCCCTCCACTTT
TRBD1,-,TRBJ2-7,TRBV10-3,CAISTGGTGGPYEQYF,TGTGCCATCAGTACTGGCGGGACAGGGGGGCCCTACGAGCAGTACTTC
-,few,TRBJ2-7,TRBV7-6,CASSLTEVEYEQYF,TGTGCCAGCAGCTTAACGGAGGTTGAGTACGAGCAGTACTTC
-,few,TRBJ2-3,TRBV7-2,CASSLAGPDTQYF,TGTGCCAGCAGCTTAGCGGGGCCAGATACGCAGTATTTT
-,many,TRBJ1-2,TRBV11-2,CASSYGDLGYTF,TGTGCCAGCAGCTACGGGGACCTTGGCTACACCTTC